This TCR beta chain was obtained from a study of blood T cells in healthy people across ages. The authors ran a second PCR of roughly 6 to 12 cycles using a sample-barcoded 5' primer and a J-beta primer mix. A 12-random-nucleotide template-switch adaptor tagged each cDNA molecule. TCRdb recomputed calls from the 5' RACE reads with MiXCR, one row per CDR3 protein. Found here are more than 650,000 distinct CDR3 sequences, approximately 55% of them singletons; the top ten hold roughly 37%. The CDR3 sequence is 12 residues long. Germline-derived CDR1 and CDR2 are SGDLS and YYNGEE. The V end was cut by 0 bases, the J end by 6 bases, with 4 bases between. At least 6.5 million PBMCs were isolated per sample. Note on this clonotype: The antigen is undetermined.

Study conclusions and caveats: In these data, TCR beta diversity tracked strongly with naive T cell percentage.

Material: blood. The receptor was isolated from a man aged 80 or over in good health. The gene calls are TRBV9 and TRBJ2-1, with D hard to call. The CDR3, as DNA: TGTGCCAGCAGCGTAGACCTCAATGAGCAGTTCTTC. Translating it yields CASSVDLNEQFF.